The present T cell receptor (beta chain) was sequenced within a study of human T cells and chemical hapten exposure. Treatment reported: therapeutic diphenylcyclopropenone sensitization with weekly scalp DPC. V lost 3 bases, J lost 4 bases, and 11 bases lay in between. Germline V lookup: CDR1 KGHSH, CDR2 LQKENI. The CDR3 covers 14 residues. For the library, individual cDNA molecules each received unique molecular identifiers. TCRdb re-called the reads through MiXCR, storing one row per CDR3 protein. Of some 1,700 distinct CDR3 sequences listed, roughly 50% are singletons. The sequence was collected from an adult with alopecia areata. Some clones in this sample may be carry-over from other donors' samples. This table probably holds off-target reads from a library built for another chain. The source was whole blood, collected before DPC sensitization or 2, 6, or about 24 weeks after (not recorded which). The rearrangement uses TRBV18 and TRBJ2-3, with D unresolved. The CDR3 is CASSPGTVADTQYF. CDR3 bases: TGTGCCAGCTCACCCGGAACAGTTGCAGATACGCAGTATTTT.